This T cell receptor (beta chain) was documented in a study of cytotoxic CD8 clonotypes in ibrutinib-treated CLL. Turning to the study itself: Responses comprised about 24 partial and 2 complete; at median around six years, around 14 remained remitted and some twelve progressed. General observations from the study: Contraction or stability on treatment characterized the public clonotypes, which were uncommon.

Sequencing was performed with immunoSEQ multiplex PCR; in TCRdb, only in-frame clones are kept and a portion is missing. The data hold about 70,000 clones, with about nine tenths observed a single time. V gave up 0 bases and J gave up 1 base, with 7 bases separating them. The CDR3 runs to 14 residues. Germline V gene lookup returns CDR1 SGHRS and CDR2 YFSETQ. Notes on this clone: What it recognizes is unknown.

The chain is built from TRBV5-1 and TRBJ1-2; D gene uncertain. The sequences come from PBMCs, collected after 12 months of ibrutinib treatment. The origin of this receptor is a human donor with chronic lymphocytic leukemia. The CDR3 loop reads CASSLVGDNYGYTF. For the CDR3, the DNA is TGCGCCAGCAGCTTGGTTGGGGATAACTATGGCTACACCTTC. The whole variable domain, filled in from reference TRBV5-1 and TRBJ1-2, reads KAGVTQTPRYLIKTRGQQVTLSCSPISGHRSVSWYQQTPGQGLQFLFEYFSETQRNKGNFPGRFSGRQFSNSRSEMNVSTLELGDSALYLCASSLVGDNYGYTFGSGTRLTVV.